One and the same sample provided the 9 T cell receptor beta chains below, sequenced in a study of shared clonotypes between healthy human individuals. TCRdb keeps only in-frame clones here, not all; method: immunoSEQ multiplex PCR. Of hundreds of thousands of clones in the sample, approximately 90% were seen once. Positively selected for CCR7, the CD45RO-negative cells used as naive CD8 cells excluded terminally differentiated effector memory CD45RA+ cells. The specimen sequenced was naive CD8+ T cells sorted from blood. Source of these receptors: a man aged 30 to 39 in good health.

This chain uses TRBV5-1 with TRBJ2-2; 7 nucleotides match TRBD2. This CDR3 is built from 16 residues. V lost 4 bases to trimming and J lost 2 bases; unmatched junction nucleotides: 8. Germline V CDR1 and CDR2: SGHRS, YFSETQ. CDR3 residues: CASSPWASGNTGELFF. In nucleotides, the CDR3 is TGCGCCAGCAGCCCCTGGGCTAGCGGCAACACCGGGGAGCTGTTTTTT.

The genes are TRBV6-1 and TRBJ1-5; 9 bases are shared with TRBD1. CDR3 length: 15 residues. The V gene end was trimmed by 7 bases and the J gene end by 6 bases; junction bases not matched to a gene: 10. Germline CDR1 and CDR2: MNHNS and SASEGT. CDR3 amino acids: CASTGDREFGQPQHF. CDR3 DNA: TGTGCCAGCACTGGGGACAGGGAGTTTGGTCAGCCCCAGCATTTT.

In this sample, this clone turned up once. This chain connects TRBV7-3 to TRBJ2-1; D gene ambiguous. Germline V gene sequence: CDR1 SGHTA, CDR2 FQGTGA. The CDR3 has 15 residues. The V end lost 5 bases, the J end lost 0 bases, and 11 bases lay between the germline ends. Here the CDR3 reads CASSARSGSYNEQFF. The CDR3 DNA reads as TGTGCCAGCAGCGCACGGTCGGGCTCCTACAATGAGCAGTTCTTC.

The chain has TRBV4-3 and TRBJ2-1; the D call may be TRBD1 or TRBD2 (5 bases each). Germline CDR1 reads LGHNA; CDR2 reads YSLEER. The germline V and J ends were trimmed by 8 bases and 1 base, with 21 bases remaining between them. This CDR3 region has 17 residues. CDR3 coding DNA: TGCGCCAGCGGAGAGGGGACGCCAGGCACGTCCTACAATGAGCAGTTCTTC. This encodes CASGEGTPGTSYNEQFF.

This CDR3 reads CASSSLPGRGDEQYF. In nucleotides, the CDR3 is TGTGCCAGCAGTTCCCTCCCCGGCCGGGGGGACGAGCAGTACTTC. The chain recombines TRBV28 with TRBJ2-7; TRBD2 agrees at 7 bases. Germline V CDR1 and CDR2: MDHEN, SYDVKM. This CDR3 spans 15 amino acids. With V trimmed by 4 bases and J by 5 bases, 11 bases remained unmatched. Full variable domain (remainder filled in from reference TRBV28 and TRBJ2-7): DVKVTQSSRYLVKRTGEKVFLECVQDMDHENMFWYRQDPGLGLRLIYFSYDVKMKEKGDIPEGYSVSREKKERFSLILESASTNQTSMYLCASSSLPGRGDEQYFGPGTRLTVT.

The V call is TRBV19, the J call TRBJ2-7; possible D gene TRBD1, 6 bases. This CDR3 is built from 13 residues. Germline V gene data show CDR1 as LNHDA and CDR2 as SQIVND (reference sequence). V was trimmed by 3 bases and J by 2 bases, leaving 8 bases between them. The CDR3 sequence: CASSMGAPYEQYF. For the CDR3, the DNA is TGTGCCAGTAGTATGGGGGCCCCCTACGAGCAGTACTTC.

The CDR3 sequence is CASRPTGELRETQYF. Written as DNA, the CDR3 is TGTGCCAGCAGACCCACAGGGGAATTGAGAGAGACCCAGTACTTC. J is TRBJ2-5 and V is TRBV6-5, with TRBD1 identical over 7 bases. Germline-derived CDR1 and CDR2 are MNHEY and SVGAGI. The CDR3 extends over 15 amino acids. J lost 4 bases, V lost 6 bases, and 11 bases had no gene match.

The chain joins TRBV5-1 to TRBJ2-7, with TRBD1 as a possible D gene (5 bases). Trimming pared 4 bases from V and 3 bases from J, leaving 17 bases between. The CDR3 spans 15 residues. CDR1 is SGHRS and CDR2 is YFSETQ in the germline V gene. The CDR3 nucleotides read TGCGCCAGCAGCGCTCCAGCTCAGGGCTTCTACGAGCAGTACTTC. This gives the protein CASSAPAQGFYEQYF.

The V gene is TRBV13, the J gene TRBJ1-2; TRBD1 matches 8 bases. Germline CDR1 is PRHDT and CDR2 is FYEKMQ (reference sequence). This CDR3 comprises 13 residues. J gave up 4 bases and V 4 bases, and 2 bases lay outside the gene matches. The CDR3 nucleotides are TGTGCCAGCAGCTCCCAGGGGGCCTATGGCTACACCTTC. Residues: CASSSQGAYGYTF.